This entry lists 10 T cell receptor beta chains sequenced from one sample in a study of T cells in women clearing cervical HPV infection (dated by TCRdb to the late 2010s). Receptors were amplified or captured by the immunoSEQ multiplex PCR assay. The immuneACCESS repertoire file appears here via TCRdb, limited to in-frame rearrangements. These files lack a portion of the clones; in checked studies, under half of the deficit traces to unresolved V genes, and the cause of the others is not known. This sample's listing comprises more than 11,000 clones. The ten largest account for about 20% of the sample. The sequenced material came from blood buffy coat. The receptors derive from a woman between 18 and 70 years old with a cervical HPV16 infection that either progressed to CIN3+ or cleared (not recorded which).

In the case of this clone: Coverage ceases 3 residues before the CDR3 finishes, and the germline J gene fills in the end. J is TRBJ2-6 and V is TRBV7-3, with TRBD1 identical over 8 bases. The CDR3 has 20 residues. J gave up 1 base and V 1 base, and 12 bases lay outside the gene matches. The germline V gene encodes CDR1 SGHTA and CDR2 FQGTGA. The sequenced CDR3 bases are TGTGCCAGCAGCTTAAAATCTACGCAGGGGGCTGGGTCTGGGGCCAACGTC. Amino acids: CASSLKSTQGAGSGANV. The entire CDR3 protein reads CASSLKSTQGAGSGANVLTF. Combining the CDR3 with reference TRBV7-3 and TRBJ2-6 gives the whole variable domain GAGVSQTPSNKVTEKGKYVELRCDPISGHTALYWYRQSLGQGPEFLIYFQGTGAADDSGLPNDRFFAVRPEGSVSTLKIQRTERGDSAVYLCASSLKSTQGAGSGANVLTFGAGSRLTVL.

In regard to this clone: The read is 3 residues too short to cover the CDR3 end, so that end is filled in from the germline J gene. J is TRBJ2-3 and V is TRBV6-1; 7 bases fit TRBD2. This CDR3 spans 13 amino acids. V was pared by 3 bases and J by 4 bases, with 1 base of the junction left unmatched. The germline CDR1 and CDR2 sequences are MNHNS and SASEGT. CDR3 in amino acids: CASSEGLPDTQYF. Partial CDR3 DNA: TGTGCCAGCAGTGAGGGACTACCAGATACG.

This clone is identified as medium-sized from frequency. The read falls 3 residues short of the CDR3 end, and the missing part is taken from the germline J gene. This sequence joins TRBV29-1 and TRBJ2-2; D may be TRBD2 (6 bases). The germline CDR1 and CDR2 sequences are SQVTM and ANQGSEA. This CDR3 has 12 residues. V was cut by 8 bases and J by 3 bases, with 10 bases left in between. The CDR3 is CSFSGDTGELFF. Partial CDR3 DNA: TGCAGCTTCTCGGGGGACACCGGGGAG.

Regarding this clone: Coverage ceases 3 residues before the CDR3 finishes, and the germline J gene fills in the end. The chain couples TRBV12-5 to TRBJ1-1; TRBD1 aligns across 8 bases. The germline V gene has CDR1 LGHNT and CDR2 FRNRAP. The CDR3 runs to 15 residues. With 0 bases clipped from V and 6 bases from J, the junction kept 6 bases outside the gene matches. Partial CDR3 DNA: TGTGCTAGTGGTTTGGTAACCCCGACAGGGGCTGAA. This translates into CASGLVTPTGAE. The CDR3, in full, reads CASGLVTPTGAEAFF. The entire variable domain, with the rest obtained from reference TRBV12-5 and TRBJ1-1, is as follows: DARVTQTPRHKVTEMGQEVTMRCQPILGHNTVFWYRQTMMQGLELLAYFRNRAPLDDSGMPKDRFSAEMPDATLATLKIQPSEPRDSAVYFCASGLVTPTGAEAFFGQGTRLTVV.

The CDR3 spells CASSPGPGVHEQYF. Incomplete CDR3 DNA: TGTGCCAGTAGTCCCGGGCCAGGGGTACACGAG. This rearrangement joins TRBV19 to TRBJ2-7; perhaps TRBD1 as D (6 bases). The read stops 3 residues short of the end of the CDR3; the missing end is completed from the germline J gene. CDR1 LNHDA and CDR2 SQIVND come from the germline V gene (reference sequence). V lost 5 bases and J 5 bases, leaving 16 bases between the germline ends. The CDR3 runs to 14 residues.

With regard to this clone: The CDR3 extends 3 residues past the end of the read, so its final part is completed from the germline J gene. The chain recombines TRBV18 with TRBJ2-4, with D maybe TRBD2 (6 bases). The CDR3 covers 13 residues. Germline V gives CDR1 KGHSH, CDR2 LQKENI. CDR3 loop: CASSQHQDYGQYF. Partial CDR3 DNA: TGTGCCAGCTCACAACATCAGGACTATGGT.

Of note for this clone: The sequence runs out 3 residues before the end of the CDR3; the remainder is reconstructed from the germline J gene. The chain combines TRBV10-1 with TRBJ2-3, with TRBD1 as a possible D gene (5 bases). The CDR3 has 15 residues. The germline V gene encodes CDR1 WNHNN and CDR2 SYGVQD (reference sequence). The sequenced CDR3 bases are TGCGCCAGCAGTGGACAGCCGAAGAGCAATCAGCCG. This sequence encodes CASSGQPKSNQP. The whole CDR3 sequence reads CASSGQPKSNQPQYF.

The DNA read from the CDR3 is TGTGCCAGCAGCCCAAGCGGGGGGGCCACCGGGGAG. Protein sequence: CASSPSGGATGE. The whole CDR3 protein is CASSPSGGATGELFF. J is TRBJ2-2 and V is TRBV7-3, with TRBD2 matching over 10 bases. With the read ending 3 residues before the CDR3 end, the germline J gene is used to fill in that end. The CDR3 covers 15 residues. The V segment lost 5 bases and the J segment 4 bases; nucleotides outside the gene matches: 4. In germline, CDR1 is SGHTA, CDR2 FQGTGA. Supplemented by reference TRBV7-3 and TRBJ2-2, the full variable domain reads GAGVSQTPSNKVTEKGKYVELRCDPISGHTALYWYRQSLGQGPEFLIYFQGTGAADDSGLPNDRFFAVRPEGSVSTLKIQRTERGDSAVYLCASSPSGGATGELFFGEGSRLTVL.

Notes on this clone: The read ends 3 residues shy of where the CDR3 ends; the end is completed using the germline J gene. The chain recombines TRBV2 with TRBJ1-2; no reliable D call. This CDR3 spans 10 amino acids. Per the germline V gene, CDR1 is SNHLY and CDR2 is FYNNEI. CDR3 DNA (partial): TGTGCCAGCACTCCAGATACC. Protein product: CASTPDT. The CDR3 in full is CASTPDTYTF.

As for this clone: The read stops 3 residues short of the end of the CDR3; the missing end is completed from the germline J gene. The V and J genes are TRBV13 and TRBJ2-1; TRBD2 is a possible D gene (5 bases). The CDR3 runs to 13 residues. The germline V gene has CDR1 PRHDT and CDR2 FYEKMQ (reference sequence). V was pared by 10 bases and J by 7 bases, with 17 bases between. CDR3 amino acids: CATEAANGNEQFF. The part of the CDR3 DNA that was read is TGTGCCACCGAAGCGGCAAATGGGAATGAG.